Sequencing of this T cell receptor (beta chain) was carried out in a study of blood T cell repertoires in COVID-19. Overall study context: COVID-19 samples from acute and convalescent phases originated in the United States, Italy and Spain. Sources were T cells, B-cell-depleted T cells, or PBMCs; the material itself was cDNA or gDNA.

Per the germline V gene, CDR1 is SGHTA and CDR2 is FQGNSA. The CDR3 has 15 amino acids. V was shortened by 4 bases and J by 6 bases, with 16 bases between the two germline ends. The authors' processing: Using reference gene primer amplification, nucleated cell counts were estimated. This table comes from immunoSEQ multiplex PCR, and its TCRdb copy is limited to in-frame clones, with some not included. The V and J calls and the clone size are those of that table, but D and trimming were determined from the DNA. The profile covers roughly 240,000 clones, with 70% to 85% appearing a single time and 1.5% to 2% taken by the ten largest.

The chain links TRBV7-2 to TRBJ1-5, with D possibly TRBD1 on 6 matching bases. The clonotype comes from a woman older than 75 with acute or convalescent COVID-19. The sequencing sample was made of peripheral blood. CDR3 loop: CASSYIDRLAQPQHF. CDR3 nucleotides: TGTGCCAGCAGCTACATTGACAGGCTCGCTCAGCCCCAGCATTTT.